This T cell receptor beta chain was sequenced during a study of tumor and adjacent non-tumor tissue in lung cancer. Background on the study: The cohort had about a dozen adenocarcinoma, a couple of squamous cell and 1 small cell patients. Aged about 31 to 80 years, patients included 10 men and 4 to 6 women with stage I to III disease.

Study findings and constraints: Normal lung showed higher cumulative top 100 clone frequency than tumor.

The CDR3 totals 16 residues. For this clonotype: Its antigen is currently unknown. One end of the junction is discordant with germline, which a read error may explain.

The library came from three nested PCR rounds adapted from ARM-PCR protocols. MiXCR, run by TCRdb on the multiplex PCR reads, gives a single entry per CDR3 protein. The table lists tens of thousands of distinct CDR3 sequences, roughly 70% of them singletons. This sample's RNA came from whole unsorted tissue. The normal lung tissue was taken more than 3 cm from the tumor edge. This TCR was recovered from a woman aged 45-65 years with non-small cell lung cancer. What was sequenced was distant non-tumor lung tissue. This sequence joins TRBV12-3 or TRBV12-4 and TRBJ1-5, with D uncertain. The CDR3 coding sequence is TGTGTCAGCAGTTTGGGGTGGGCTTATGGCAATCAGCCCCAGCATTTT. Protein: CVSSLGWAYGNQPQHF.